This TCR beta chain is from a study of blood T cell repertoires in COVID-19. Living in roughly 25 US areas, the participants were between roughly 18 and 90 years of age. Assignments of participants to cohorts depended upon their own reported clinical history. Each exposed participant met a COVID-19 case in the 2 weeks preceding study entry. CDR3 length equals 13 residues. V was clipped by 2 bases and J by 2 bases, with 6 bases between them. The germline V gene has CDR1 WSHSY and CDR2 SAAADI. In the authors' workflow: Cell counts per sample came from amplifying reference gene primers. The data were produced by immunoSEQ multiplex PCR, yet TCRdb's version contains in-frame clones alone and is incomplete. V, J and clone size reflect that table, while D and trimming were determined from the DNA. The repertoire holds around 400,000 clones, with 80% to 95% as singletons.

The material sequenced was PBMCs or T cells enriched from blood (not recorded which). This TCR was sampled from a middle-aged woman who had been exposed to COVID-19. The gene calls are TRBV10-2 and TRBJ1-2; D not certain. The CDR3 coding sequence is TGCGCCAGCAGTGAGGCTCTAAACTATGGCTACACCTTC. Translating it yields CASSEALNYGYTF.